The 6 T cell receptor beta chains below all came from one sample that was sequenced in a study of tumor-infiltrating lymphocytes in primary liver carcinoma. Synthesis of TCR beta cDNA was carried out from 450 to 650 ng total RNA with a constant-region primer. Modified slightly, ARM-PCR produced TCR beta libraries over three nested multiplex PCR rounds. TRBV1-TRBV30 forward primers and a C-beta reverse primer were used in the first two PCR rounds, which each ran for approximately 10 cycles. TCRdb analysed the multiplex PCR reads with MiXCR anew, one entry per CDR3 protein. The table shows tens of thousands of distinct CDR3 sequences, with just over 70% occurring only once. Taking about 18-32 mg of unsorted bulk tissue, the authors co-extracted RNA and DNA. The sample was liver tumor tissue from sampling region 5. The subset denotes: tumor region T5, tumor centre. These receptors all come from a man aged 35-49 years with primary liver carcinoma and hepatitis B virus infection.

This clonotype was seen repeatedly, ten times or more. The chain is built from TRBV6-5 and TRBJ2-7; no firm D call. CDR1 is MNHEY and CDR2 is SVGAGI in the germline V gene. The CDR3 sequence is 12 residues long. V lost 4 bases, J lost 9 bases, and 13 bases lay in between. The CDR3 loop reads CASSSEVGRQYF. The CDR3 bases are TGTGCCAGCAGTTCCGAGGTTGGTCGGCAGTACTTC.

To note about this clonotype: The junction differs from germline at one of its ends, possibly a read error. The CDR3 sequence: CASSLDRGGVRLNTGEPFF. In DNA, the CDR3 is TGTGCCAGCAGCTTAGATCGAGGGGGAGTGCGCCTGAACACAGGGGAGCCGTTTTTT. The chain has TRBV11-2 and TRBJ2-2; TRBD1 aligns across 7 bases. Germline loops: CDR1 SGHAT, CDR2 FQNNGV. This CDR3 region has 19 residues.

With regard to this clonotype: This likely comes from a read error, as the CDR3 has no conserved phenylalanine or tryptophan at its end. The CDR3 DNA is TGTGCCAGCAGTCTTCGCCCACCTGAAGTGAACACCAGGGAGCTGTTTTCT. Protein product: CASSLRPPEVNTRELFS. V and J are TRBV6-5 and TRBJ2-2; D remains ambiguous. The germline gives CDR1 MNHEY, CDR2 SVGAGI. CDR3 length: 17 amino acids.

Concerning this clonotype itself: A junction boundary mismatches the germline segment, possibly from a read error. V is TRBV29-1 and J is TRBJ1-2; D is possibly TRBD1 (5 bases). The CDR3 spans 14 residues. Germline V lookup: CDR1 SQVTM, CDR2 ANQGSEA. The CDR3 DNA reads TGCAGCGTTGATAGTGAGGGGAGAGGCTATGGCTACGCCTTC. It codes for CSVDSEGRGYGYAF.

About this clonotype itself: A read error is likely, as this CDR3 ends without the conserved phenylalanine or tryptophan. The chain couples TRBV10-2 to TRBJ1-6; D gene unclear. Germline assignment: CDR1 WSHSY and CDR2 SAAADI. CDR3 length equals 14 residues. The CDR3 protein is CASGESGFGSPLHY. The DNA of the CDR3 is TGCGCCAGCGGTGAGTCAGGTTTTGGATCACCCCTCCACTAT.

This clonotype was counted at least ten times. The chain joins TRBV19 to TRBJ2-2, with TRBD2 identical over 8 bases. V dropped 5 bases and J dropped 7; count of bases not matched to a gene: 6. CDR3 length: 14 residues. The germline CDR1 and CDR2 sequences are LNHDA and SQIVND (reference sequence). CDR3 sequence reads: CASSAGLVGGELFF. For the CDR3, the DNA is TGTGCCAGTAGTGCGGGACTAGTGGGCGGGGAGCTGTTTTTT.